This is a list of T cell receptor beta chains from one sample in a study of blood T cell repertoires in COVID-19. The protocol was immunoSEQ multiplex PCR, while the TCRdb copy is restricted to in-frame clones and leaves out a portion. The table includes about 61,000 clones, around 87% detected once. Sequenced: peripheral blood. These receptors came from a man aged 55-75 years with acute or convalescent COVID-19. CDR3s include the opening cysteine and the closing phenylalanine or tryptophan. D genes are given only for firm matches. Clone size is stated in some rows and not others, as once, few, many or a class when expanded.

>TRBJ2-7|TRBD1|13|-|TRBV30
CAWGRDRPYEQYF
TGTGCCTGGGGCCGGGACAGACCCTACGAGCAGTACTTC
>TRBJ2-1|TRBD2|16|-|TRBV18
CASSPPSGLAMNEQFF
TGTGCCAGCTCACCACCGTCAGGACTAGCGATGAATGAGCAGTTCTTC
>TRBJ1-4|TRBD1|17|-|TRBV6-7
CASSPSGQGLSAEKLFF
TGTGCCAGCAGTCCCTCGGGACAGGGTTTAAGTGCTGAAAAACTGTTTTTT
>TRBJ1-1|-|13|-|TRBV3-1/TRBV3-2
CASARDGGTEAFF
TGTGCCAGCGCTAGGGACGGGGGAACTGAAGCTTTCTTT
>TRBJ2-1|TRBD1|15|-|TRBV4-3
CASSQDRGYFNEQFF
TGCGCCAGCAGCCAGGACAGGGGATATTTCAATGAGCAGTTCTTC
>TRBJ2-7|-|14|-|TRBV7-2
CASSLSGTLYEQYF
TGTGCCAGCAGCTTGTCCGGGACACTCTACGAGCAGTACTTC
>TRBJ1-4|-|16|-|TRBV2
CASSPDRPQASEKLFF
TGTGCCAGCAGTCCTGACAGGCCCCAAGCTAGTGAAAAACTGTTTTTT
>TRBJ1-4|TRBD1|14|-|TRBV13
CASSLGRGHEKLFF
TGTGCCAGCAGCTTAGGCAGGGGGCATGAAAAACTGTTTTTT
>TRBJ2-1|TRBD1|14|-|TRBV24-1
CATSYRGLRNEQFF
TGTGCCACCAGTTACAGGGGGCTTCGGAATGAGCAGTTCTTC
>TRBJ2-6|-|16|-|TRBV6-6
CASSFDMISGANVLTF
TGTGCCAGCAGTTTCGACATGATCTCTGGGGCCAACGTCCTGACTTTC
>TRBJ2-1|-|17|-|TRBV21-1
CASSKARPGQGPNEQFF
TGTGCCAGCAGCAAAGCGCGCCCGGGACAGGGCCCCAATGAGCAGTTCTTC
>TRBJ1-1|-|13|-|TRBV4-2
CASSQDPQGIAFF
TGTGCCAGCAGCCAAGATCCCCAGGGGATTGCTTTCTTT
>TRBJ2-1|-|17|-|TRBV21-1
CASSIGSPRSSYNEQFF
TGTGCCAGCAGCATTGGCAGCCCCCGGAGTTCCTACAATGAGCAGTTCTTC
>TRBJ1-5|-|15|-|TRBV19
CASRKTGYSNQPQHF
TGTGCCAGTAGGAAAACAGGGTATAGCAATCAGCCCCAGCATTTT
>TRBJ1-2|-|11|-|TRBV24-1
CATSDRYGYTF
TGTGCCACCAGTGATCGGTATGGCTACACCTTC
>TRBJ2-1|TRBD2|14|-|TRBV18
CASSPPGLAREQFF
TGTGCCAGCTCACCGCCGGGACTAGCCAGGGAGCAGTTCTTC
>TRBJ2-7|TRBD1|15|-|TRBV11-2
CASSSLRTGEDEQYF
TGTGCCAGCAGTAGCCTCCGGACAGGGGAGGACGAGCAGTACTTC
>TRBJ2-7|TRBD2|17|few|TRBV30
CAWSVKVLAGGPYEQYF
TGTGCCTGGAGTGTAAAGGTACTAGCGGGGGGGCCCTACGAGCAGTACTTC
>TRBJ1-6|-|12|few|TRBV7-2
CASSFNRGALHF
TGTGCCAGCAGCTTCAACCGGGGGGCCCTCCACTTT
>TRBJ1-6|TRBD1|15|-|TRBV7-2
CASSWAGQGGSPLHF
TGTGCCAGCAGCTGGGCGGGACAGGGAGGATCACCCCTCCACTTT
>TRBJ2-7|-|12|-|TRBV3-1/TRBV3-2
CASSQVPGEQYF
TGTGCCAGCAGCCAAGTTCCGGGCGAGCAGTACTTC
>TRBJ1-1|-|15|-|TRBV9
CASRIPGALNTEAFF
TGTGCCAGCAGGATACCGGGAGCTTTGAACACTGAAGCTTTCTTT
>TRBJ1-2|-|12|-|TRBV12-3/TRBV12-4
CASSSAGHGYTF
TGTGCCAGCAGCAGCGCGGGGCATGGCTACACCTTC
>TRBJ1-4|-|11|-|TRBV30
CAQGKNEKLFF
TGTGCCCAGGGGAAAAATGAAAAACTGTTTTTT
>TRBJ2-7|-|12|-|TRBV2
CASSQRPYEQYF
TGTGCCAGCTCTCAGCGTCCCTACGAGCAGTACTTC
>TRBJ2-7|TRBD1|16|-|TRBV19
CASSIDPGTGGSKQYF
TGTGCCAGTAGTATAGATCCGGGGACAGGGGGCAGCAAGCAGTACTTC
>TRBJ2-1|-|13|once|TRBV19
CASSGRRSYEQFF
TGTGCCAGTTCCGGAAGGAGGTCCTATGAGCAGTTCTTC
>TRBJ2-1|TRBD2|14|-|TRBV5-8
CASTLAGAGGEQFF
TGTGCCAGCACCTTAGCGGGGGCCGGGGGGGAGCAGTTCTTC
>TRBJ1-1|-|16|-|TRBV6-1
CASSEGRLAGNTEAFF
TGTGCCAGCAGTGAAGGCCGCCTGGCGGGGAACACTGAAGCTTTCTTT
>TRBJ2-3|-|14|-|TRBV4-3
CASSQEGGGDTQYF
TGCGCCAGCAGCCAAGAAGGGGGGGGTGATACGCAGTATTTT
>TRBJ2-1|-|16|-|TRBV7-2
CASSLESTWGHNEQFF
TGTGCCAGCAGCTTAGAAAGCACGTGGGGGCACAATGAGCAGTTCTTC
>TRBJ1-4|-|14|-|TRBV12-5
CASGLRGGSEKLFF
TGTGCTAGTGGTCTCCGGGGTGGGAGTGAAAAACTGTTTTTT
>TRBJ1-4|-|14|-|TRBV4-2
CASSPVPGDEKLFF
TGTGCCAGCAGCCCCGTCCCGGGAGATGAAAAACTGTTTTTT
>TRBJ1-3|-|15|-|TRBV18
CASSDVQGGGNTIYF
TGTGCCAGCTCCGACGTCCAGGGAGGTGGAAACACCATATATTTT
>TRBJ1-1|TRBD1|16|medium-sized|TRBV27
CASSPPGQGFWTEAFF
TGTGCCAGCAGCCCTCCGGGACAGGGTTTTTGGACTGAAGCTTTCTTT
>TRBJ1-1|-|11|-|TRBV19
CASDTNTEAFF
TGTGCCAGTGACACGAACACTGAAGCTTTCTTT
>TRBJ2-2|-|15|-|TRBV7-8
CASSLVQVNTGELFF
TGTGCCAGCAGCTTAGTACAGGTTAACACCGGGGAGCTGTTTTTT
>TRBJ1-3|-|14|-|TRBV5-6
CASSSMEAGNTIYF
TGTGCCAGCAGCTCCATGGAGGCGGGAAACACCATATATTTT
>TRBJ2-1|TRBD2|14|-|TRBV5-1
CASSLDLAGGHPFF
TGCGCCAGCAGCTTGGATCTAGCGGGGGGCCATCCGTTCTTC
>TRBJ2-1|TRBD2|16|-|TRBV5-1
CASSKNALAGANEQFF
TGCGCCAGCAGCAAAAACGCACTAGCGGGGGCAAATGAGCAGTTCTTC
>TRBJ1-4|TRBD1|15|-|TRBV6-5
CASSLRDSRYEKLFF
TGTGCCAGCAGTCTCCGGGACAGCCGATATGAAAAACTGTTTTTT
>TRBJ1-1|TRBD1|13|once|TRBV2
CASRHGTGQSAFF
TGTGCCAGCAGACACGGGACAGGGCAGTCGGCTTTCTTT
>TRBJ2-5|TRBD2|15|-|TRBV7-2
CASTRTRRSQETQYF
TGTGCCAGCACCAGGACTAGGCGATCGCAAGAGACCCAGTACTTC
>TRBJ1-4|-|16|-|TRBV27
CASSLTPIPTNEKLFF
TGTGCCAGCAGTTTGACTCCAATACCAACTAATGAAAAACTGTTTTTT
>TRBJ1-1|-|13|-|TRBV6-6
CASRNQGNTEAFF
TGTGCCAGCAGGAACCAGGGGAACACTGAAGCTTTCTTT
>TRBJ1-2|-|13|once|TRBV2
CASSEERGGRYTF
TGTGCCAGCAGTGAAGAAAGGGGTGGGCGCTACACCTTC
>TRBJ1-2|-|13|-|TRBV5-4
CASSADSNYGYTF
TGTGCCAGCAGTGCGGACAGCAACTATGGCTACACCTTC
>TRBJ1-3|TRBD1|17|once|TRBV28
CASSSTGTAYSGNTIYF
TGTGCCAGCAGTTCTACCGGGACAGCGTACTCTGGAAACACCATATATTTT
>TRBJ1-5|-|12|-|TRBV6-5
CASSFQGQPQHF
TGTGCCAGCAGTTTCCAGGGGCAGCCCCAGCATTTT
>TRBJ2-3|TRBD2|13|-|TRBV27
CASSFTGGDTQYF
TGTGCCAGCAGTTTCACGGGGGGAGATACGCAGTATTTT
>TRBJ1-4|TRBD1|14|-|TRBV5-1
CASSQGQAGEKLFF
TGCGCCAGCAGCCAAGGACAGGCCGGAGAAAAACTGTTTTTT
>TRBJ2-7|-|15|-|TRBV10-3
CAISTDRPRSGEQYF
TGTGCCATCAGTACCGACAGGCCGCGTTCGGGCGAGCAGTACTTC
>TRBJ2-7|TRBD1|14|-|TRBV6-2/TRBV6-3
CASSYYSGGYEQYF
TGTGCCAGCAGTTACTACTCAGGGGGCTACGAGCAGTACTTC
>TRBJ2-1|TRBD1|16|-|TRBV30
CAWSVLGTGAYNEQFF
TGTGCCTGGAGTGTTTTGGGGACAGGGGCCTACAATGAGCAGTTCTTC
>TRBJ1-2|TRBD1|13|once|TRBV29-1
CSAGDRRNYGYTF
TGCAGCGCCGGGGACAGGAGGAACTATGGCTACACCTTC
>TRBJ1-2|-|15|-|TRBV18
CASSPLSDSFYGYTF
TGTGCCAGCTCACCACTATCGGACAGTTTCTATGGCTACACCTTC
>TRBJ2-3|-|14|-|TRBV20-1
CSASRTLGTDTQYF
TGCAGTGCTAGTCGAACTCTTGGCACAGATACGCAGTATTTT